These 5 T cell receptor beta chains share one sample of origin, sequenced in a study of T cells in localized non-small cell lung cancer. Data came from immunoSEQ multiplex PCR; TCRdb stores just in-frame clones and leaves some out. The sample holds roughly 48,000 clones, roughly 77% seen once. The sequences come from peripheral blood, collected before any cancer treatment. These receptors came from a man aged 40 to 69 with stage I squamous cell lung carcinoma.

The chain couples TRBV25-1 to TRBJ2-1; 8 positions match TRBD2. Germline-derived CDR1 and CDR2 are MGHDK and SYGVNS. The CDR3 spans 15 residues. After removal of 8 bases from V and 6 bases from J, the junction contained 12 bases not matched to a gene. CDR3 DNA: TGTGCCAGCGGTTGGGTCGGACTAGCCCGCAATGAGCAGTTCTTC. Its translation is CASGWVGLARNEQFF.

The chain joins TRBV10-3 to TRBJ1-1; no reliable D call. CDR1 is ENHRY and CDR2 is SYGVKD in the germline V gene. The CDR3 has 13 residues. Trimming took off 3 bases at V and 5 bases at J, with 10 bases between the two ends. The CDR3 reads CAISDREPTEAFF. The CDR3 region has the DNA TGTGCCATCAGTGACCGTGAGCCTACTGAAGCTTTCTTT.

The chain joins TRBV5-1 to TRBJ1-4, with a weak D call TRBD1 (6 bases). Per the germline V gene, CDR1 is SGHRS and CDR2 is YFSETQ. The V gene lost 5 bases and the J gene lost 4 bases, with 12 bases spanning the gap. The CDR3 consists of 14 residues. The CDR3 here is CASRRGTDNEKLFF. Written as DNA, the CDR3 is TGCGCCAGCAGAAGGGGGACGGATAATGAAAAACTGTTTTTT.

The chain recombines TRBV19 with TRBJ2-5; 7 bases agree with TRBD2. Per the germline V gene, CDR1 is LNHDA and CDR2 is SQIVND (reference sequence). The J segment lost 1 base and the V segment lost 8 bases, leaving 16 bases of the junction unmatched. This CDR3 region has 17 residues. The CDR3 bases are TGTGCCAGTTCCACCTTCGCGGGCGGGGGAATCCAAGAGACCCAGTACTTC. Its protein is CASSTFAGGGIQETQYF.

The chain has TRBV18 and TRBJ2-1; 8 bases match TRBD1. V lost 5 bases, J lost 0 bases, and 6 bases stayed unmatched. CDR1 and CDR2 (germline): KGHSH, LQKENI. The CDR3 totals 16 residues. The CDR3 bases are TGTGCCAGCTCAAAGACAGGGGAGTTCTCCTACAATGAGCAGTTCTTC. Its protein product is CASSKTGEFSYNEQFF.